Sequencing of this T cell receptor (beta chain) was carried out in a study of PD-1 blockade in classical Hodgkin lymphoma. The CDR3 has 13 amino acids. Germline CDR1 and CDR2: SGHDT and YYEEEE. Unmatched junction bases numbered 3, after V lost 4 bases and J lost 3 bases. TCRdb's copy holds only in-frame clones and misses some; the assay was immunoSEQ multiplex PCR. The sample carries tens of thousands of clones, less than 95% recorded once. As to time point: newly diagnosed, previously untreated cHL patient sample. This TCR came from a human donor with classical Hodgkin lymphoma. The sample taken for sequencing was peripheral blood mononuclear cells (PBMCs). This rearrangement joins TRBV5-6 to TRBJ1-1; 7 nucleotides match TRBD1. CDR3 sequence (DNA): TGTGCCAGCAGCCGACAGGGAGACACTGAAGCTTTCTTT. Translation gives CASSRQGDTEAFF.